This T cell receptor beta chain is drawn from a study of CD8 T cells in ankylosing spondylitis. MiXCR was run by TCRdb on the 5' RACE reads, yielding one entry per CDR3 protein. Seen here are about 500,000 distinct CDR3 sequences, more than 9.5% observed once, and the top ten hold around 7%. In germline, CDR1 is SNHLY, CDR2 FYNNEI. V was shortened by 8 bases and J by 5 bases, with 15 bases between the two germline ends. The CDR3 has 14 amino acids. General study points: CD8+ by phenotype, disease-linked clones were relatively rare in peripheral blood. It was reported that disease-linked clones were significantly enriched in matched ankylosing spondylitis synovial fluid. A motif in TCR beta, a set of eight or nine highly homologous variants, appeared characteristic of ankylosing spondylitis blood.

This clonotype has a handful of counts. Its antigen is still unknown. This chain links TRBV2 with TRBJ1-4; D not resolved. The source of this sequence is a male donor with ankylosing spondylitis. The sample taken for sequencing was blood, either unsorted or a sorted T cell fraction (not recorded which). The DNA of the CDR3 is TGTGCCAGCGGCCCTGGAGGAAGCAATGAAAAACTGTTTTTT. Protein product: CASGPGGSNEKLFF.